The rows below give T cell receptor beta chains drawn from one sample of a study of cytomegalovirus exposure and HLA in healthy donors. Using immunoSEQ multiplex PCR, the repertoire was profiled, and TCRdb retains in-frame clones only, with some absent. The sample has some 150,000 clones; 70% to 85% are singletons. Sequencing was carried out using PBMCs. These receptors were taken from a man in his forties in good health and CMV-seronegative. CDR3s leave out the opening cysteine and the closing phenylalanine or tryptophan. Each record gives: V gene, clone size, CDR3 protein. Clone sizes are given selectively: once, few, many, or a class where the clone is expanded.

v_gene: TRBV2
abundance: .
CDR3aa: ASSEIAGQGEQY

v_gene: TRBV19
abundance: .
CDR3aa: ASSILPGQRNQPQH

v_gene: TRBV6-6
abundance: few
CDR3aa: ASTNGGSNQPQH

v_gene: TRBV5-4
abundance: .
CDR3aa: ASSFPDSNEQY

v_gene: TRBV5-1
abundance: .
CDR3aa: ASSLTGVPGANVLT

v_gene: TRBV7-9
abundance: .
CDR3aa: ASSLIGQGPSRYNEQF

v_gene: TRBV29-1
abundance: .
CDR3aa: SVEDQGVQTQY

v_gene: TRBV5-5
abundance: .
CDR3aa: ASSLEQGAGELF

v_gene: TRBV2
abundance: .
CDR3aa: ASRFLASLNNEQF

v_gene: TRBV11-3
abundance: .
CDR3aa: ASSPEGTDAYEQY

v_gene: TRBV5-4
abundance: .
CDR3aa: ASSATSYNEQF

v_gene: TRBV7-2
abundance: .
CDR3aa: ASSLASGTQETQY

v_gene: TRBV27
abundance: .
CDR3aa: ASSPSRGFGNTIY

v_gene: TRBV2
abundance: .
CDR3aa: ASRPGAEAF

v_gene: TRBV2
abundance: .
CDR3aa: ASVSREGLGTGELF

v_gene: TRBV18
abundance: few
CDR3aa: ASSPELAGAYEQY

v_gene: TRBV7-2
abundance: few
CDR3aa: ASSLGGSEQF

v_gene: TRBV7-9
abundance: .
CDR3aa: SSSSQGATSYEQY

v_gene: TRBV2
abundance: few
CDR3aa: ASSEVRLAVYNEQF

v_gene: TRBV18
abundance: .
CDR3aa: ASSLRTGENTEAF

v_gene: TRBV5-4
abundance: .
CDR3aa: TGGLAGNNEQF

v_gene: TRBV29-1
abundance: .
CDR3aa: SASGGRVTEAF